This entry describes one T cell receptor beta chain. No antigen is known for it. No much larger clone is present one base from it, and per-base qualities are unavailable. This record belongs to a study of blood T cell repertoires in COVID-19 (dated by TCRdb to the early 2020s). Study-wide context: Samples from collaborators originated in the United States, Italy and Spain and spanned both the acute and convalescent phases of COVID-19. Sample metadata almost always included a de-identified subject ID, COVID-19 status, age in years and sex. Where available, HLA class I and class II types were taken from metadata supplied by the sample provider and were not determined by assay-based typing. Deeply sampled blood TCRbeta repertoires from subjects exposed to, actively infected with, or recovered from COVID-19 were included in the dataset. The repertoires were released in a freely available public database meant as a resource for research on the immune response to SARS-CoV-2. Samples came from the ongoing ImmuneRACE study (first 160 participants) plus 1,254 subjects from 6 global collaborators. The prospective study material was composed of cDNA or gDNA derived from T cells, B-cell-depleted T cells, or PBMCs. Beyond this particular receptor, the publication reports: The amount of clinical and demographic metadata varied by source and participant and was provided uncurated.

Samples from volunteer blood donors who had recovered from COVID-19 were contributed by a second Seattle source. The collaborating institutions used their own protocols to collect whole blood in K2EDTA tubes. Collaborator samples were shipped for TCRbeta analysis as frozen whole blood, isolated PBMCs, or DNA extracted from either sample type. The germline V gene sets CDR1 to SGDLS and CDR2 to YYNGEE. The germline V and J ends show losses of 4 bases and 2 bases respectively, and no gene match explains 3 bases of the junction. Taken from cysteine to phenylalanine, the CDR3 has 15 residues. Only the CDR3 DNA is retained, 45 bases long and in frame from the first base. TCRbeta CDR3 regions were amplified from genomic DNA by means of the immunoSEQ Assay, a bias-controlled multiplex PCR. Processing in the source paper ran as follows. Within the assay, amplification of reference gene primers was used to estimate how many nucleated cells each sample contained. Sequence reads were collapsed and filtered to measure the absolute abundance of every unique TCRbeta CDR3 rearrangement. For each sample, productive Simpson clonality was calculated as the square root of Simpson's diversity index across productive rearrangements. Imported from immuneACCESS, the table was reduced by TCRdb to in-frame sequences with V and J called. These copies leave out some clones; in studies compared against another copy, an unresolved V gene accounts for under half, and the cause of the remainder is not known. For V, J and clone size, that table is used; D and trimming come from the DNA. Recorded for this sample are 250,000 or so clones; 84% of them occurred a single time. The ten largest clones represent approximately 1.4% of the sample.

This TCR was sampled from a woman in her thirties or forties who had recovered from COVID-19. The material sequenced was peripheral blood. The chain was built from TRBV9 and TRBJ2-1, with 10 middle bases fitting TRBD1. CDR3 reads: CASSPGQGAYNEQFF. The nucleotides are TGTGCCAGCAGCCCAGGACAGGGGGCCTACAATGAGCAGTTCTTC.